This TCR beta chain is drawn from a study of T cells after posttransplantation cyclophosphamide. Points on this clone: Its antigen is currently unknown.

V was clipped by 5 bases and J by 4 bases; unmatched bases: 4. CDR1 and CDR2 from the germline V gene are SGHTA and FQGNSA. The CDR3 runs 13 residues. Busulfan-fludarabine conditioning, marrow transplant, and cyclophosphamide on days +3 and +4 were administered. Overall study findings and caveats: Donor-recipient repertoire similarity was low at 1-2 months, rising over year one. Blood and skin or GI T cell repertoires showed limited TRB overlap. After PTCy, TRB diversity resembled that of CNI/methotrexate controls.

Profiled with immunoSEQ multiplex PCR; TCRdb holds only in-frame clones, not every one. The table has 15,000 to 20,000 clones, almost 95% seen once. The receptor's source is a male patient in his sixties or seventies who received an allogeneic stem cell transplant from a related donor and was CMV-positive. Some T cells may have originated in the graft donor. The starting material was CD4+ T cells sorted from blood, obtained after allogeneic stem cell transplant with posttransplant cyclophosphamide. J is TRBJ2-7 and V is TRBV7-2, with 8 bases aligning to TRBD2. The CDR3 DNA is TGTGCCAGCAGCCCGGGAGGGCCATACGAGCAGTACTTC. It specifies CASSPGGPYEQYF.